This T cell receptor beta chain was recorded in a study of neoadjuvant nivolumab and ipilimumab in lung cancer. The trim removed 7 bases at V and 4 bases at J, leaving 6 bases unmatched. Germline CDR1 is SGHAT and CDR2 is FQNNGV. This CDR3 has 13 residues. Study outcomes and limitations: Higher pretherapy blood TCR richness went with higher resected-tumor richness. From pretherapy to surgery, tumor richness and clonality rose with dual therapy. TCR richness and clonality were higher in tumors than adjacent uninvolved lung. TCR clonality did not significantly correlate with pathologic tumor regression.

The protocol was immunoSEQ multiplex PCR, while the TCRdb copy is restricted to in-frame clones and leaves out a portion. The sample records about 9,000 clones, over 75% being singletons. This clone was counted a single time. Its antigen is unknown. The chain combines TRBV11-2 with TRBJ1-2, with 7 bases identical to TRBD1. This receptor was taken from an adult with non-small cell lung cancer. The source material was tumor tissue, sampled after neoadjuvant nivolumab, alone or with ipilimumab, at or shortly before surgery. DNA of the CDR3: TGTGCCAGCAACCTGGCAGGGGGCTATGGCTACACCTTC. Protein sequence: CASNLAGGYGYTF.